This T cell receptor (beta chain) derives from a study of T cell responses to AZD1222 COVID-19 vaccine. The repertoire was sequenced with immunoSEQ multiplex PCR; TCRdb's copy has only in-frame clones and lacks some. The sample contains 100,000 or so clones, approximately 88% of which appear only once. CDR3 length equals 13 residues. The V end was cut by 7 bases, the J end by 2 bases, with 12 bases between. Germline CDR1 MDHEN, CDR2 SYDVKM. The chain carries TRBV28 and TRBJ2-7; no firm D call. The sequence was collected from an adult in good health. The specimen comprised peripheral blood, sampled on day 0 of AZD1222 vaccination. CDR3 nucleotide sequence: TGTGCCAGCACCCCGGCCGGCCCCTACGAGCAGTACTTC. Translating gives CASTPAGPYEQYF.